This T cell receptor (beta chain) is from a study of blood T cell repertoires in COVID-19. Germline V gene data show CDR1 as MGHRA and CDR2 as YSYEKL. CDR3 length: 15 amino acids. The J segment lost 11 bases and the V segment lost 1 base, leaving 8 bases of the junction unmatched. Only in-frame clones appear in the TCRdb table, and some are missing; sequencing was by immunoSEQ multiplex PCR. The profile shows around 190,000 clones, roughly 86% of them singletons. The rearrangement links TRBV4-1 to TRBJ1-4, with TRBD1 matching over 9 bases. The sequencing input was PBMCs or T cells enriched from blood (not recorded which). The receptor comes from a man between 40 and 49 years old with acute COVID-19. Here the CDR3 reads CASSQAQGASDKLFF. In DNA form, the CDR3 reads TGCGCCAGCAGCCAAGCACAGGGGGCGAGCGACAAACTGTTTTTT.